This TCR beta chain was sequenced during a study of T cells in localized non-small cell lung cancer. Study results and caveats: Greater blood T cell density accompanied longer overall survival. Uninvolved adjacent lung had more T cell clonality than any other tissue, topping tumor. Adjacent lung held a median roughly 56 of the top 100 tumor clones.

Germline V gives CDR1 SGHTA, CDR2 FQGTGA. Between the trimmed V and J ends, which lost 11 bases and 0 bases, there was a span of 10 bases. The CDR3 totals 13 residues. Data came from immunoSEQ multiplex PCR; TCRdb stores just in-frame clones and leaves some out. The sample gives roughly 24,000 clones, 65% to 85% of which show up once; 8.5% to 10% is in the top ten. In regard to this clone: Its antigen is unidentified.

This material consisted of peripheral blood, taken before any cancer treatment. This receptor was identified in a man aged 40 to 69 with stage III squamous cell lung carcinoma. V usage is TRBV7-3 and J usage is TRBJ2-2, with D possibly matching TRBD2 (6 bases). CDR3 region: CASGLSNTGELFF. In nucleotides, the CDR3 is TGTGCCTCGGGACTTTCGAACACCGGGGAGCTGTTTTTT.